This T cell receptor (beta chain) was sequenced during a study of identical twins. TCRdb used MiXCR to reprocess the 5' RACE reads, holding one entry per CDR3 protein. In the table there are about 190,000 distinct CDR3 sequences, about 16% of which are singletons. In this sample, this clonotype turned up a few times. The same data also went into a second study, on T cells expressing NK-cell markers. That paper adds: Sorted T-cell subsets CD3+CD56+NKG2C+, CD3+CD56+NKG2C- and CD3+CD56-NKG2C+ were TCR beta-sequenced.

The sample taken for sequencing was CD8+ T cells sorted from blood. The receptor's source is a woman aged 18-29 years in good health.

The CDR3, as DNA: TGTGCCAGCAGCCTTCGCAGCGGGGAGACCGGGGAGCTGTTTTTT. This codes for CASSLRSGETGELFF. The chain links TRBV9 to TRBJ2-2; 7 bases fit TRBD2. The CDR3 sequence is 15 residues long. CDR1 is SGDLS and CDR2 is YYNGEE in the germline V gene. The junction had 8 bases not matched to a gene; V was cut back by 4 bases and J by 5 bases.